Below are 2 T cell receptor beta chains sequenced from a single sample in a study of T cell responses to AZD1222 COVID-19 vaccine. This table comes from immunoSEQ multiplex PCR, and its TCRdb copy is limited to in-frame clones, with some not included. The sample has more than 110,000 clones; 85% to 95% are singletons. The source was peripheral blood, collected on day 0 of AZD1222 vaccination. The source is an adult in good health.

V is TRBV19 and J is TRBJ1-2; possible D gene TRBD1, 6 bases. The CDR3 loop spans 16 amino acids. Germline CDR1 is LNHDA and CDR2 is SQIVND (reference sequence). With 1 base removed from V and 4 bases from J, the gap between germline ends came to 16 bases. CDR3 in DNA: TGTGCCAGTAGTATAGGGCCAGGGGTCTCCATCTATGGCTACACCTTC. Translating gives CASSIGPGVSIYGYTF.

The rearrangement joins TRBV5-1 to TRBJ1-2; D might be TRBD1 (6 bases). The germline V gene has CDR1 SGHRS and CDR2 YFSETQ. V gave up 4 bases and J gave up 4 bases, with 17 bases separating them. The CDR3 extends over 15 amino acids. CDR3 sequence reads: CASSPSLGGSYGYTF. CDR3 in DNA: TGCGCCAGCAGCCCAAGCCTAGGGGGAAGCTATGGCTACACCTTC.